Below are 8 T cell receptor beta chains sequenced from a single sample in a study of blood T cell repertoires in COVID-19. The repertoire was sequenced with immunoSEQ multiplex PCR; TCRdb's copy has only in-frame clones and lacks some. Among some 280,000 clones, roughly 90% were seen once, and the ten largest hold approximately 0.94%. The specimen was peripheral blood. All receptors derive from a woman aged 40 to 50 who had recovered from COVID-19.

As DNA, the CDR3 is TGTGCCAGCAGCGAGGGACTAGCTCGCGAGCAGTACTTC. Its translation is CASSEGLAREQYF. The chain joins TRBV7-2 to TRBJ2-7, with 9 nucleotides matching TRBD2. After removal of 5 bases from V and 6 bases from J, the junction contained 5 bases not matched to a gene. The CDR3 has 13 residues. Germline CDR1 is SGHTA and CDR2 is FQGNSA.

This rearrangement joins TRBV27 to TRBJ2-2; the D gene is possibly TRBD2 (6 bases). The germline gives CDR1 MNHEY, CDR2 SMNVEV (reference sequence). V lost 2 bases to trimming and J lost 0 bases, with 10 bases between them. The CDR3 is 16 residues long. CDR3 DNA sequence: TGTGCCAGCAGTTTAAGTGGCGGGACGAACACCGGGGAGCTGTTTTTT. Protein: CASSLSGGTNTGELFF.

The rearrangement joins TRBV4-1 to TRBJ2-3; possible D gene TRBD1, 5 bases. This CDR3 is 18 amino acids long. Germline CDR1 MGHRA, CDR2 YSYEKL. With 1 base removed from V and 0 bases from J, the gap between germline ends came to 17 bases. As DNA, the CDR3 is TGCGCCAGCAGCCAAGGACCTTTCCAGGGTACTAGCACAGATACGCAGTATTTT. Translation: CASSQGPFQGTSTDTQYF.

The count of this clone is one. CDR3 nucleotide sequence: TGTGCCAGCAGTTACTCTGGGGCGCTCGGAAACACCATATATTTT. It is translated as CASSYSGALGNTIYF. The J gene is TRBJ1-3, the V gene TRBV6-5, with a possible D match to TRBD1 (5 bases). CDR3 length: 15 residues. V shed 0 bases and J shed 4 bases, with 10 bases lying between them. Per the germline V gene, CDR1 is MNHEY and CDR2 is SVGAGI.

V gene TRBV6-1 combines with J gene TRBJ2-1; 10 bases are shared with TRBD1. The CDR3 totals 15 residues. The germline gives CDR1 MNHNS, CDR2 SASEGT. Germline trimming cut 3 bases from V and 3 bases from J; bases unmatched to any gene: 2. The CDR3 sequence is CASSDGQGVYNEQFF. The CDR3 bases are TGTGCCAGCAGTGACGGACAGGGGGTCTACAATGAGCAGTTCTTC.

The chain combines TRBV6-5 with TRBJ2-1; TRBD1 matches 8 bases. The CDR3 extends over 13 amino acids. V lost 5 bases to trimming and J lost 9 bases; unmatched junction nucleotides: 6. Germline V gene sequence: CDR1 MNHEY, CDR2 SVGAGI. The CDR3 sequence is CASSNLGTGEQFF. The CDR3 region has the DNA TGTGCCAGCAGTAACCTAGGGACAGGTGAGCAGTTCTTC.

There are a few counts of this clone. The genes are TRBV27 and TRBJ2-7; D possibly corresponds to TRBD1 (5 bases). The germline V gene has CDR1 MNHEY and CDR2 SMNVEV (reference sequence). V was pared by 6 bases and J by 4 bases, with 19 bases between. The CDR3 is made up of 15 amino acids. The CDR3: CASSPVARVIYEQYF. CDR3 DNA: TGTGCCAGCAGCCCCGTAGCCAGGGTAATATACGAGCAGTACTTC.

The V and J genes are TRBV13 and TRBJ2-2, with D possibly being TRBD1 (7 bases). From germline, CDR1 is PRHDT and CDR2 FYEKMQ (reference sequence). The ends were cut back, 5 bases at V and 1 base at J, with 11 bases in the middle. The CDR3 contains 15 residues. In DNA, the CDR3 is TGTGCCAGCAGCCCAGGGGGGTGGAACACCGGGGAGCTGTTTTTT. It encodes CASSPGGWNTGELFF.